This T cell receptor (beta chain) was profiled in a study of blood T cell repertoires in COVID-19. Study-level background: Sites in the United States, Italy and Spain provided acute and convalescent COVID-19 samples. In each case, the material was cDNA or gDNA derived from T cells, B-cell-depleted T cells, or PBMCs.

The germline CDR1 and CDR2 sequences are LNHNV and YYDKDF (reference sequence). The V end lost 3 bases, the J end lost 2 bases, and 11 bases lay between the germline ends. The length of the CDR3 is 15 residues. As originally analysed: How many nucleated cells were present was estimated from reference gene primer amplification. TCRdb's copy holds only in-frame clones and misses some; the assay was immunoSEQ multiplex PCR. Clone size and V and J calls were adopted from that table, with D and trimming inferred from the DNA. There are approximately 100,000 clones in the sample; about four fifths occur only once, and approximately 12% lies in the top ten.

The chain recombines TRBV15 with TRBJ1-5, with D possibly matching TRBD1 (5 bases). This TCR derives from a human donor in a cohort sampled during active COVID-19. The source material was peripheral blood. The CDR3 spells CATSRGEAGNQPQHF. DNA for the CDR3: TGTGCCACCAGCAGGGGGGAGGCAGGCAATCAGCCCCAGCATTTT. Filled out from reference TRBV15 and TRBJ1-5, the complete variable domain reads DAMVIQNPRYQVTQFGKPVTLSCSQTLNHNVMYWYQQKSSQAPKLLFHYYDKDFNNEADTPDNFQSRRPNTSFCFLDIRSPGLGDTAMYLCATSRGEAGNQPQHFGDGTRLSIL.